The 6 T cell receptor beta chains below come from one sample, sequenced in a study of blood T cell repertoires in COVID-19. TCRdb's copy holds only in-frame clones and misses some; the assay was immunoSEQ multiplex PCR. The sample has around 220,000 clones; approximately 87% are singletons. Sequencing was performed on peripheral blood. These receptors came from a woman between 50 and 59 years old with acute or convalescent COVID-19.

J is TRBJ1-3 and V is TRBV30; D gene uncertain. The CDR3 contains 13 residues. Trimming stripped 0 bases from V and 2 bases from J, with 5 bases between. The germline gives CDR1 GTSNPN, CDR2 SVGIG (reference sequence). The CDR3 region has the DNA TGTGCCTGGAGTGTCTTTGCTGGAAACACCATATATTTT. Translation: CAWSVFAGNTIYF.

This clone is a singleton in its sample. J is TRBJ1-2 and V is TRBV27; D may be TRBD1 (6 bases). Germline values: CDR1 MNHEY, CDR2 SMNVEV (reference sequence). Between the trimmed V and J ends, which lost 5 bases and 2 bases, there was a span of 12 bases. The CDR3 is made up of 14 amino acids. Written as DNA, the CDR3 is TGTGCCAGCAGTAAAGCAGGGGACAACTATGGCTACACCTTC. It is translated as CASSKAGDNYGYTF.

This chain uses TRBV5-4 with TRBJ2-7; 7 nucleotides align to TRBD1. Germline-derived CDR1 and CDR2 are SGHNT and YYREEE (reference sequence). V shed 5 bases, J shed 1 base, and the junction held 12 bases outside the gene matches. The CDR3 is 16 amino acids. CDR3 loop: CASSRNAGTASYEQYF. In DNA, the CDR3 is TGTGCCAGCAGTCGTAATGCCGGGACAGCTTCCTACGAGCAGTACTTC.

The chain recombines TRBV27 with TRBJ2-7; 9 nucleotides match TRBD1. In germline, CDR1 is MNHEY, CDR2 SMNVEV (reference sequence). The V and J ends lost 7 bases and 1 base, in that order; junction bases with no gene match: 11. The CDR3 consists of 16 residues. CDR3 residues: CASTSPGTGRSYEQYF. The CDR3 DNA reads as TGTGCCAGCACCTCCCCCGGGACAGGGAGATCCTACGAGCAGTACTTC.

The chain uses TRBV5-1 and TRBJ2-1; 10 bases align to TRBD2. Germline values: CDR1 SGHRS, CDR2 YFSETQ. The CDR3 runs to 15 residues. The V and J ends lost 2 bases and 9 bases, in that order; junction bases with no gene match: 8. CDR3 in amino acids: CASSFSLAGEGEQFF. CDR3 DNA sequence: TGCGCCAGCAGCTTTAGCCTAGCGGGAGAGGGTGAGCAGTTCTTC.

This chain uses TRBV6-2 or TRBV6-3 with TRBJ2-7; the match to TRBD2 covers 7 bases. The J segment lost 2 bases and the V segment lost 0 bases, leaving 7 bases of the junction unmatched. CDR3 length equals 16 residues. CDR1 is MNHEY and CDR2 is SVGEGT in the germline V gene. The CDR3 region has the DNA TGTGCCAGCAGTTACTCCGAGACTAGCTGGACCTACGAGCAGTACTTC. Its translation: CASSYSETSWTYEQYF.